This TCR beta chain was captured in a study of cytotoxic CD8 clonotypes in ibrutinib-treated CLL. General study points: Upon ibrutinib response clonality rose, and upon progression it fell back toward baseline. Sustained-remission and progressing patients were not sampled at matched times. The study found baseline clonality above age-matched healthy donors, tracking circulating CD8+ T-cell counts.

Per germline, CDR1 SNHLY and CDR2 FYNNEI. Trimming took 4 bases from V and 2 from J; bases not matched to a gene: 1. CDR3 size: 13 residues. Investigators sought sequencing depths of between 1 in 200,000 and 1 in 1 million T cells. Generated by immunoSEQ multiplex PCR, the TCRdb table keeps only in-frame clones and is missing some. The sample shows almost 85,000 clones, 86% of them seen only once. This clone was detected once. As yet, its antigen is unknown. The chain combines TRBV2 with TRBJ2-7, with 8 bases identical to TRBD2. This specimen consisted of PBMCs, obtained before ibrutinib treatment. The TCR was taken from a human donor with chronic lymphocytic leukemia. The CDR3 bases are TGTGCCAGCAGTGTAGCGGGACCCTACGAGCAGTACTTC. Its translation is CASSVAGPYEQYF.